The source of this T cell receptor (beta chain) is a study of T cell repertoires in cytomegalovirus infection. A remark on this clonotype: Its specificity is not known.

Study-level points and caveats: Clonotype analysis showed dominance of the ex vivo response by HLA-C-restricted CMV-specific TCR beta clonotypes.

CDR3 length: 16 residues. CDR1 and CDR2 from the germline V gene are MNHNY and SVGAGI (reference sequence). V lost 5 bases to trimming and J lost 8 bases; unmatched junction nucleotides: 11. MiXCR, run by TCRdb on the reads, gives a single entry per CDR3 protein. The sample has about half a million distinct CDR3 sequences; about 33% are singletons. This TCR was recovered from a human donor in good health (CMV status not recorded). Some clones in this sample may be carry-over from other donors' samples. This material consisted of cultured PBMCs, taken from culture after CMV antigen stimulation. The rearrangement uses TRBV6-6 and TRBJ2-1; TRBD2 matches 11 bases. The CDR3, as DNA: TGTGCCAGCAGTCTATCCCCGACTAGCGGGATCGATGAGCAGTTCTTC. Protein product: CASSLSPTSGIDEQFF.